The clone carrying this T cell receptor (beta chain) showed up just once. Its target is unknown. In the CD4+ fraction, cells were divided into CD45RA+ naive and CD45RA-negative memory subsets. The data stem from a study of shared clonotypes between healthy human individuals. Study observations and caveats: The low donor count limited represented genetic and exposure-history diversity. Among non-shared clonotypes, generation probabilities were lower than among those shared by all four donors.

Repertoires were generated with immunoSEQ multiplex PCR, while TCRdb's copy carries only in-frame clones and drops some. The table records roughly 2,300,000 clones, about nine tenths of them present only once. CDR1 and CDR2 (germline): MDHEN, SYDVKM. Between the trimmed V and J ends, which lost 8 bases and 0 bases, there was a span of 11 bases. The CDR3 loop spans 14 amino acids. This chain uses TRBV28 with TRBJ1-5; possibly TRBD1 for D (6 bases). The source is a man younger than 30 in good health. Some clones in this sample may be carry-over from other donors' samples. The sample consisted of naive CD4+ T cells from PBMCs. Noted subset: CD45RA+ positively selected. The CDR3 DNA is TGTGCCAGCCGGGACATCAATAGCAATCAGCCCCAGCATTTT. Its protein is CASRDINSNQPQHF.